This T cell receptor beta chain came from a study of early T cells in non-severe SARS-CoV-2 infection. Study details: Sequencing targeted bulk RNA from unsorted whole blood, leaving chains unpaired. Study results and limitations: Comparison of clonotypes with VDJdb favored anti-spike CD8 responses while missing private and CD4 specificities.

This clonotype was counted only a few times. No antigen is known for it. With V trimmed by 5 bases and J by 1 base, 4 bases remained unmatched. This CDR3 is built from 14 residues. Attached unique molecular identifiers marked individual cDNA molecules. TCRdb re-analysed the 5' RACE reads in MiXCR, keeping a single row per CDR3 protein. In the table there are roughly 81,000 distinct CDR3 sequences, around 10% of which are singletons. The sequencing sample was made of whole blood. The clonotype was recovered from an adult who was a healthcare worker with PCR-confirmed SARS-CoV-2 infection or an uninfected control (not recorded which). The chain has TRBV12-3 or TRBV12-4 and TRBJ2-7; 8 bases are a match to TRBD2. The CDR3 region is CASSQSGGSYEQYF. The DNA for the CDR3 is TGTGCCAGCAGTCAGAGCGGGGGTTCCTACGAGCAGTACTTC.